The 24 T cell receptor beta chains given below trace back to one sample, sequenced in a study of CD8 T cells in Susac syndrome (dated by TCRdb to about 2019). To prepare the library, the immunoSEQ multiplex PCR assay was applied. RNA was extracted using the RNeasy kit, and roughly 0.5 to 1 microgram was reverse transcribed with random hexamers. TCRdb cleaned the public reads at Q25 with fastp, built clones with MiXCR and kept in-frame beta chains. A single entry per CDR3 protein holds the most common genes and DNA from its merged rows. In this sample the table shows more than 150,000 distinct CDR3 sequences, roughly 95% of which occur a single time. The ten most abundant clones make up roughly 0.093% of the sample. Specimen: CD4+ T cells from PBMCs. Receptor source: a human donor with Susac syndrome.

CDR3 residues: CASTTWVTEAFF. The DNA for the CDR3 is TGTGCCAGCACCACTTGGGTCACTGAAGCTTTCTTT. J is TRBJ1-1 and V is TRBV2; D is unclear. CDR1 and CDR2 (germline): SNHLY, FYNNEI. Trimming removed 7 bases at V and 4 bases at J, with 10 bases between. This CDR3 region has 12 residues.

J is TRBJ2-7 and V is TRBV15, with D maybe TRBD1 (5 bases). The germline CDR1 and CDR2 sequences are LNHNV and YYDKDF (reference sequence). Trimming took 5 bases from V and 6 from J, leaving 17 bases between them. The CDR3 runs 14 residues. CDR3 nucleotide sequence: TGTGCCACCAGCCCTGGACAAGGCATCCTCGAGCAGTACTTC. Translated, it gives CATSPGQGILEQYF.

The chain combines TRBV4-1 with TRBJ2-3, with unresolved D. V lost 0 bases to trimming and J lost 3 bases, with 10 bases between them. Per the germline V gene, CDR1 is MGHRA and CDR2 is YSYEKL. CDR3 size: 15 residues. This chain's CDR3 is CASSQDMGLTDTQYF. CDR3 DNA sequence: TGCGCCAGCAGCCAAGATATGGGTCTTACAGATACGCAGTATTTT.

The table lists this clonotype with a count of one. The chain uses TRBV3-1 and TRBJ2-3; no clear D. CDR3 length: 14 amino acids. V was shortened by 0 bases and J by 4 bases, with 8 bases between the two germline ends. In germline, CDR1 is LGHDT, CDR2 YNNKEL (reference sequence). The CDR3 nucleotides read TGTGCCAGCAGCCAAGATGTAGCCGCAGATACGCAGTATTTT. It codes for CASSQDVAADTQYF.

The chain is built from TRBV6-5 and TRBJ1-2, with D tentatively TRBD1 (5 bases). Germline loops: CDR1 MNHEY, CDR2 SVGAGI. The V end lost 2 bases, the J end lost 0 bases, and 7 bases lay between the germline ends. This CDR3 spans 14 amino acids. The CDR3 region is CASSYDRSNYGYTF. The CDR3 coding sequence is TGTGCCAGCAGTTACGACAGATCTAACTATGGCTACACCTTC.

This clonotype was seen once. The genes are TRBV7-2 and TRBJ2-5; weak D call: TRBD1 (5 bases). Germline values: CDR1 SGHTA, CDR2 FQGNSA. The CDR3 is 12 amino acids. V shed 10 bases and J shed 5 bases, with 14 bases lying between them. The DNA of the CDR3 is TGTGCCAACCTCTTACCAGGGGAGACCCAGTACTTC. This translates into CANLLPGETQYF.

This clonotype appeared once. This rearrangement joins TRBV6-6 to TRBJ2-5, with 9 bases matching TRBD2. Germline V gene lookup returns CDR1 MNHNY and CDR2 SVGAGI (reference sequence). The J segment lost 5 bases and the V segment lost 6 bases, leaving 13 bases of the junction unmatched. This CDR3 has 16 amino acids. The CDR3 DNA follows: TGTGCCAGCAGACCATTTACCGGGACTAGCAGCGAGACCCAGTACTTC. Protein product: CASRPFTGTSSETQYF.

This chain joins TRBV20-1 and TRBJ1-4; unclear D gene. Germline CDR1 and CDR2: DFQATT and SNEGSKA (reference sequence). The CDR3 length is 12 residues. Trimming took 5 bases from V and 0 from J, leaving 4 bases between them. In nucleotides, the CDR3 is TGCAGTGCTGAAACAACTAATGAAAAACTGTTTTTT. Translation gives CSAETTNEKLFF.

The chain joins TRBV3-1 to TRBJ2-7; D might be TRBD2 (6 bases). In germline, CDR1 is LGHDT, CDR2 YNNKEL (reference sequence). The CDR3 has 14 residues. V lost 3 bases to trimming and J lost 5 bases, with 14 bases between them. The DNA for the CDR3 is TGTGCCAGCAGCCATGGGGACTGGCTGCACGAGCAGTACTTC. This sequence encodes CASSHGDWLHEQYF.

This sequence joins TRBV20-1 and TRBJ1-2; D gene uncertain. Per the germline V gene, CDR1 is DFQATT and CDR2 is SNEGSKA (reference sequence). The V end lost 3 bases, the J end lost 3 bases, and 11 bases lay between the germline ends. The CDR3 is 13 amino acids. The chain's CDR3 is CSASEESYYGYTF. Written as DNA, the CDR3 is TGCAGTGCTAGCGAGGAAAGCTACTATGGCTACACCTTC.

This clonotype has just a few counts. The rearrangement uses TRBV6-5 and TRBJ2-5; tentative D call: TRBD1 (6 bases). Trimming left V 2 bases short and J 3 bases short, with 10 bases between. CDR1 MNHEY and CDR2 SVGAGI come from the germline V gene. The CDR3 contains 14 residues. The CDR3 DNA follows: TGTGCCAGCAGTTACGGACAGCAGAAAGAGACCCAGTACTTC. Its translation is CASSYGQQKETQYF.

The V gene is TRBV30, the J gene TRBJ1-6; the match to TRBD1 covers 10 bases. V was clipped by 3 bases and J by 6 bases; unmatched bases: 2. Germline CDR1 and CDR2: GTSNPN and SVGIG (reference sequence). CDR3 size: 14 residues. Here the CDR3 reads CAWRGQGINSPLHF. The DNA of the CDR3 is TGTGCCTGGAGGGGACAGGGGATTAATTCACCCCTCCACTTT.

This rearrangement joins TRBV12-3 or TRBV12-4 to TRBJ1-2; D might be TRBD1 (6 bases). The CDR3 sequence is 14 residues long. Between the trimmed V and J ends, which lost 1 base and 2 bases, there was a span of 8 bases. CDR3 loop: CASSLDRVNYGYTF. CDR3 coding DNA: TGTGCCAGCAGTTTAGACAGGGTCAACTATGGCTACACCTTC.

This chain uses TRBV20-1 with TRBJ1-6; weak D call: TRBD1 (6 bases). This CDR3 spans 15 amino acids. Trimming removed 0 bases at V and 6 bases at J, with 12 bases between. Germline CDR1 DFQATT, CDR2 SNEGSKA (reference sequence). In DNA, the CDR3 is TGCAGTGCTAGAGATACCGGGACACCTAATTCACCCCTCCACTTT. It specifies CSARDTGTPNSPLHF.

This clonotype has just one count. The gene calls are TRBV20-1 and TRBJ2-7; 9 bases are a match to TRBD1. Losses at the gene ends were 3 bases for V and 3 bases for J; bases not matched to a gene: 9. Per the germline V gene, CDR1 is DFQATT and CDR2 is SNEGSKA (reference sequence). The CDR3 contains 15 residues. The CDR3 protein is CSASDPGQGVYEQYF. CDR3 DNA: TGCAGTGCTAGCGATCCGGGACAGGGAGTCTACGAGCAGTACTTC.

The chain joins TRBV27 to TRBJ2-3; D gene uncertain. V dropped 5 bases and J dropped 2 bases, with 14 bases sitting between them. Germline V gives CDR1 MNHEY, CDR2 SMNVEV (reference sequence). This CDR3 is 15 amino acids long. In nucleotides, the CDR3 is TGTGCCAGCAGTAAGGTGGCTACCAACACAGATACGCAGTATTTT. Its translation is CASSKVATNTDTQYF.

The V and J genes are TRBV6-4 and TRBJ2-7, with D perhaps matching TRBD1 (6 bases). V lost 6 bases and J 1 base, leaving 10 bases between the germline ends. Germline CDR1 is MRHNA and CDR2 is SNTAGT. This CDR3 is 13 amino acids long. The CDR3 region is CASSRDISYEQYF. The CDR3 DNA is TGTGCCAGCAGCCGGGACATTTCCTACGAGCAGTACTTC.

V and J are TRBV20-1 and TRBJ2-1; perhaps TRBD2 as D (5 bases). The CDR3 has 14 residues. Per germline, CDR1 DFQATT and CDR2 SNEGSKA (reference sequence). V was pared by 2 bases and J by 0 bases, with 8 bases between. The CDR3 sequence: CSARRTDSYNEQFF. In DNA form, the CDR3 reads TGCAGTGCTAGAAGGACTGACTCCTACAATGAGCAGTTCTTC.

The V and J genes are TRBV5-6 and TRBJ2-7, with 8 bases lining up with TRBD1. This CDR3 spans 15 amino acids. V trimming: 4 bases; J trimming: 6 bases; junction bases outside the gene matches: 12. Germline V gene lookup returns CDR1 SGHDT and CDR2 YYEEEE. This CDR3 is CASSPTGTGWSEQYF. DNA for the CDR3: TGTGCCAGCAGCCCGACCGGGACAGGTTGGAGCGAGCAGTACTTC.

Remarks on this clonotype: A junction end diverges from the germline sequence, so it may reflect a read error. The genes are TRBV5-4 and TRBJ2-2; D uncertain. Germline CDR1 is SGHNT and CDR2 is YYREEE (reference sequence). The CDR3 totals 15 residues. CDR3 loop: CASSSNRKNPGELFF. Here the CDR3 DNA reads TGTGCCAGCAGCTCAAACCGAAAGAACCCCGGGGAGCTGTTTTTT. The complete variable domain, with remaining parts taken from reference TRBV5-4 and TRBJ2-2, reads ETGVTQSPTHLIKTRGQQVTLRCSSQSGHNTVSWYQQALGQGPQFIFQYYREEENGRGNFPPRFSGLQFPNYSSELNVNALELDDSALYLCASSSNRKNPGELFFGEGSRLTVL.

V is TRBV7-2 and J is TRBJ1-1; D remains ambiguous. The length of the CDR3 is 14 residues. V lost 7 bases, J lost 2 bases, and 14 bases lay in between. The V gene's germline CDR1 is SGHTA and CDR2 FQGNSA. The CDR3 spells CASTIDRGNTEAFF. CDR3 nucleotides: TGTGCCAGCACCATAGATAGAGGAAACACTGAAGCTTTCTTT.

The chain is built from TRBV4-1 and TRBJ2-3; D possibly corresponds to TRBD2 (7 bases). V dropped 0 bases and J dropped 3 bases, with 19 bases sitting between them. This CDR3 spans 18 amino acids. Germline V lookup: CDR1 MGHRA, CDR2 YSYEKL. The CDR3 nucleotides are TGCGCCAGCAGCCAAGATTTTCGAGCGGGGAGGGGGACAGATACGCAGTATTTT. Its protein product is CASSQDFRAGRGTDTQYF.

The chain links TRBV7-3 to TRBJ2-7; TRBD1 matches 8 bases. The V segment lost 5 bases and the J segment 3 bases; nucleotides outside the gene matches: 9. CDR1 is SGHTA and CDR2 is FQGTGA in the germline V gene. This CDR3 contains 15 residues. The chain's CDR3 is CASSTTGTGGYEQYF. CDR3 bases: TGTGCCAGCAGCACCACCGGGACAGGCGGCTACGAGCAGTACTTC.

This chain uses TRBV20-1 with TRBJ2-5; 10 bases line up with TRBD2. The V segment lost 1 base and the J segment 5 bases; nucleotides outside the gene matches: 13. CDR3 size: 17 residues. The germline V gene encodes CDR1 DFQATT and CDR2 SNEGSKA (reference sequence). The CDR3 loop is CSARGGRSGGAGETQYF. The CDR3 DNA is TGCAGTGCTAGAGGCGGAAGGAGCGGGGGGGCCGGGGAGACCCAGTACTTC.